These T cell receptor beta chains were read from a single sample in a study of blood T cells in healthy people across ages. TCRdb reprocessed the 5' RACE reads via MiXCR and lists one record per CDR3 protein. The sample lists 1.5 million to 2 million distinct CDR3 sequences; just under 50% were seen once. Source material: blood. These receptors were obtained from a woman aged 40 to 50 in good health. Both conserved end residues are part of each CDR3. The order of the fields is D gene, CDR3 length, clone size, J gene, V gene, CDR3 protein, CDR3 DNA. D genes are given only for firm matches. Size is stated for part of the rows, as once, few or many counts, or as a class when the clone is expanded.

TRBD1 | 13 | few | TRBJ1-2 | TRBV6-5 | CASTTGGNYGYTF | TGTGCCAGCACGACAGGGGGTAACTATGGCTACACCTTC
TRBD2 | 15 | . | TRBJ2-1 | TRBV6-4 | CASSESSGGNNEQFF | TGTGCCAGCAGTGAGTCTAGCGGGGGGAACAATGAGCAGTTCTTC
. | 13 | few | TRBJ2-7 | TRBV7-9 | CASQQGGDYEQYF | TGTGCCAGCCAGCAGGGCGGCGACTACGAGCAGTACTTC
TRBD2 | 16 | . | TRBJ2-3 | TRBV5-1 | CASSSKVAGVTDTQYF | TGCGCCAGCAGCTCTAAAGTAGCGGGGGTCACAGATACGCAGTATTTT
TRBD1 | 16 | . | TRBJ1-1 | TRBV11-2 | CASSRYRTGMNTEAFF | TGTGCCAGCAGCAGATATCGGACAGGGATGAACACTGAAGCTTTCTTT
. | 15 | . | TRBJ2-6 | TRBV7-8 | CASSLYTSGANVLTF | TGTGCCAGCAGCCTATACACCTCTGGGGCCAACGTCCTGACTTTC
. | 16 | . | TRBJ2-3 | TRBV20-1 | CSARDLARGSRDTQYF | TGCAGTGCTAGAGATTTGGCCCGGGGGTCCCGAGATACGCAGTATTTT
. | 15 | . | TRBJ1-5 | TRBV20-1 | CSTPNRAASNQPQHF | TGCAGTACTCCTAACAGGGCGGCTAGCAATCAGCCCCAGCATTTT
TRBD2 | 16 | few | TRBJ2-3 | TRBV7-2 | CASSLVFGGGADTQYF | TGTGCCAGCAGCTTAGTCTTCGGCGGGGGGGCAGATACGCAGTATTTT
. | 17 | . | TRBJ1-6 | TRBV12-3/TRBV12-4 | CASSLNTGVVGKSPLHF | TGTGCCAGCAGTTTGAATACGGGGGTGGTGGGTAAGTCACCCCTCCACTTT
. | 14 | . | TRBJ2-7 | TRBV3-1 | CASSQAGISYEQYF | TGTGCCAGCAGCCAAGCGGGGATCTCCTACGAGCAGTACTTC
. | 15 | . | TRBJ1-1 | TRBV20-1 | CSARDQGSLGTEAFF | TGCAGTGCTAGAGATCAGGGGAGCTTGGGCACTGAAGCTTTCTTT
. | 13 | once | TRBJ2-7 | TRBV2 | CASSATSTNEQYF | TGTGCCAGCAGCGCAACCAGCACAAACGAGCAGTACTTC
. | 13 | . | TRBJ1-2 | TRBV15 | CATSRAGDYGYTF | TGTGCCACCAGCAGAGCGGGGGACTATGGCTACACCTTC
. | 14 | few | TRBJ1-5 | TRBV6-2/TRBV6-3 | CASRLAAGNQPQHF | TGTGCCAGCAGACTAGCAGCGGGAAATCAGCCCCAGCATTTT
. | 17 | . | TRBJ2-3 | TRBV28 | CASSFRPSAIGTDTQYF | TGTGCCAGCAGTTTTCGGCCTAGCGCAATTGGCACAGATACGCAGTATTTT
TRBD1 | 16 | . | TRBJ2-7 | TRBV7-8 | CASSPTSRTGVYEQYF | TGTGCCAGCAGCCCCACTTCCAGGACAGGGGTCTACGAGCAGTACTTC
. | 10 | few | TRBJ1-1 | TRBV20-1 | CSATNTEAFF | TGCAGTGCTACGAACACTGAAGCTTTCTTT
TRBD2 | 17 | once | TRBJ2-5 | TRBV5-6 | CASSLGLAGGGGETQYF | TGTGCCAGCAGCTTGGGACTAGCGGGGGGCGGGGGAGAGACCCAGTACTTC
. | 17 | few | TRBJ2-3 | TRBV7-2 | CASSLAVAGAGTDTQYF | TGTGCCAGCAGCTTAGCGGTCGCGGGGGCGGGCACAGATACGCAGTATTTT
. | 13 | . | TRBJ1-1 | TRBV25-1 | CASTPPDSREAFF | TGTGCCAGCACCCCCCCGGATAGCAGGGAAGCTTTCTTT